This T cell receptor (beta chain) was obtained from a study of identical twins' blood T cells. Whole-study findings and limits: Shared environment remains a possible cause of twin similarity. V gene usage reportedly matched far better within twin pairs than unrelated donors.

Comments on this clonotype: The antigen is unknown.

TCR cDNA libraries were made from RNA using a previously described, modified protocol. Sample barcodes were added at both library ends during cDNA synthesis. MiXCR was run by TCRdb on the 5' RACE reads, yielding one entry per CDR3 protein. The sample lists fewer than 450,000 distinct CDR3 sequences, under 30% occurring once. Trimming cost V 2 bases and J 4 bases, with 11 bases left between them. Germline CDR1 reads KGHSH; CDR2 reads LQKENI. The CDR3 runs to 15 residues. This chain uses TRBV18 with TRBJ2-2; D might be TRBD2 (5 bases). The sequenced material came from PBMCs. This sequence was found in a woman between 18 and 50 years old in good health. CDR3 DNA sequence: TGTGCCAGCTCACCAGTGGGAGTTAGCACCGGGGAGCTGTTTTTT. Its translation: CASSPVGVSTGELFF.